One and the same sample provided the 27 T cell receptor beta chains below, sequenced in a study of T cell responses to AZD1222 COVID-19 vaccine. Generated by immunoSEQ multiplex PCR, the TCRdb table keeps only in-frame clones and is missing some. The sample has some 140,000 clones, about 87% seen once. The starting material was peripheral blood, obtained on day 0 of AZD1222 vaccination. The receptors come from an adult in good health.

This clone has a single count. J is TRBJ2-7 and V is TRBV9; the D gene is possibly TRBD2 (6 bases). V lost 0 bases and J 6 bases, leaving 16 bases between the germline ends. CDR3 length: 15 residues. Germline-derived CDR1 and CDR2 are SGDLS and YYNGEE. The CDR3 spells CASSVAPGLSGEQYF. CDR3 nucleotides: TGTGCCAGCAGCGTAGCTCCGGGACTCTCTGGCGAGCAGTACTTC.

V and J are TRBV9 and TRBJ1-3; D is perhaps TRBD1 (5 bases). The germline V gene encodes CDR1 SGDLS and CDR2 YYNGEE. The CDR3 runs to 16 residues. V was clipped by 1 base and J by 0 bases, with 11 bases between them. This chain's CDR3 is CASSVLGTDSGNTIYF. Here the CDR3 DNA reads TGTGCCAGCAGCGTACTAGGGACGGACTCTGGAAACACCATATATTTT.

The chain carries TRBV29-1 and TRBJ1-2; TRBD1 matches 11 bases. The CDR3 extends over 13 amino acids. Germline loops: CDR1 SQVTM, CDR2 ANQGSEA. The trim removed 6 bases at V and 8 bases at J, leaving 8 bases unmatched. The CDR3 sequence is CSVDPGQGGGYTF. CDR3 DNA: TGCAGCGTGGACCCGGGACAGGGGGGAGGCTACACCTTC.

V gene TRBV30 combines with J gene TRBJ1-3, with D perhaps TRBD1 (5 bases). Germline V gene sequence: CDR1 GTSNPN, CDR2 SVGIG (reference sequence). CDR3 length equals 15 residues. V shed 2 bases and J shed 0 bases, with 11 bases lying between them. In nucleotides, the CDR3 is TGTGCCTGGAGTCCTAACAGGATCTCTGGAAACACCATATATTTT. Its protein is CAWSPNRISGNTIYF. The complete variable domain, with remaining parts taken from reference TRBV30 and TRBJ1-3, reads SQTIHQWPATLVQPVGSPLSLECTVEGTSNPNLYWYRQAAGRGLQLLFYSVGIGQISSEVPQNLSASRPQDRQFILSSKKLLLSDSGFYLCAWSPNRISGNTIYFGEGSWLTVV.

The chain combines TRBV5-1 with TRBJ1-4; D is uncertain. The CDR3 runs to 14 residues. The germline V gene encodes CDR1 SGHRS and CDR2 YFSETQ. Trimming pared 4 bases from V and 4 bases from J, leaving 11 bases between. CDR3 residues: CASSPLGLNEKLFF. DNA for the CDR3: TGCGCCAGCAGCCCGCTTGGCCTTAATGAAAAACTGTTTTTT.

CDR3 DNA sequence: TGTGCCAGCAGCTTACTACTAGCGGGGGGGTCGACGCAGTATTTT. Protein: CASSLLLAGGSTQYF. The J gene is TRBJ2-3, the V gene TRBV7-7, with 13 bases fitting TRBD2. CDR1 SSHAT and CDR2 FNYEAQ come from the germline V gene (reference sequence). The junction had 5 bases not matched to a gene; V was cut back by 2 bases and J by 9 bases. The CDR3 consists of 15 residues.

CDR3 region: CSVNSAGNYGYTF. The CDR3 nucleotides are TGCAGCGTGAACTCTGCGGGGAACTATGGCTACACCTTC. The chain carries TRBV29-1 and TRBJ1-2, with no clear D. Germline CDR1 SQVTM, CDR2 ANQGSEA. CDR3 length: 13 residues. V gave up 6 bases and J gave up 2 bases, with 13 bases separating them.

The rearrangement joins TRBV2 to TRBJ1-5; D gene ambiguous. V dropped 5 bases and J dropped 0 bases, with 14 bases sitting between them. Germline lookup yields CDR1 SNHLY and CDR2 FYNNEI. The CDR3 has 16 amino acids. The chain's CDR3 is CASSPPGSFSNQPQHF. For the CDR3, the DNA is TGTGCCAGCAGTCCCCCGGGGAGCTTTAGCAATCAGCCCCAGCATTTT.

The gene calls are TRBV5-1 and TRBJ1-1; TRBD1 might be the D (5 bases). The CDR3 spans 15 residues. V lost 2 bases and J lost 2, with 13 bases in between. Germline CDR1 reads SGHRS; CDR2 reads YFSETQ. CDR3 DNA: TGCGCCAGCAGCTTTTCCGGGACTGACAACACTGAAGCTTTCTTT. This codes for CASSFSGTDNTEAFF.

The genes are TRBV6-2 or TRBV6-3 and TRBJ1-1; no reliable D call. Trimming cost V 0 bases and J 5 bases, with 7 bases left between them. CDR3 length equals 13 residues. Germline CDR1 and CDR2: MNHEY and SVGEGT. CDR3 in amino acids: CASSYSPGTEAFF. For the CDR3, the DNA is TGTGCCAGCAGTTACTCGCCTGGGACTGAAGCTTTCTTT.

The CDR3 sequence: CASGLPPVENTIYF. For the CDR3, the DNA is TGTGCTAGTGGTTTGCCGCCCGTGGAAAACACCATATATTTT. The gene calls are TRBV12-5 and TRBJ1-3; D gene unclear. CDR3 length: 14 residues. Germline V CDR1 and CDR2: LGHNT, FRNRAP. V was shortened by 2 bases and J by 6 bases, with 11 bases between the two germline ends.

This clone was seen a single time. V usage is TRBV5-1 and J usage is TRBJ1-6; 9 nucleotides agree with TRBD1. The germline V gene has CDR1 SGHRS and CDR2 YFSETQ. The CDR3 contains 14 residues. The junction had 4 bases not matched to a gene; V was cut back by 6 bases and J by 6 bases. This CDR3 is CASKGTGLNSPLHF. CDR3 sequence (DNA): TGCGCCAGCAAGGGGACAGGGCTTAATTCACCCCTCCACTTT.

The chain couples TRBV7-2 to TRBJ2-5; D gene uncertain. Germline V lookup: CDR1 SGHTA, CDR2 FQGNSA. V lost 2 bases and J lost 6, with 13 bases in between. The CDR3 is 14 residues long. The CDR3 nucleotides are TGTGCCAGCAGCTTATGGACCCTAGGAAAGACCCAGTACTTC. As protein: CASSLWTLGKTQYF.

This clone was counted between two and nine times. The CDR3 protein is CASSLERSPLHF. In DNA, the CDR3 is TGTGCCAGCAGCTTGGAGAGGTCACCCCTCCACTTT. The V and J genes are TRBV5-4 and TRBJ1-6; D is undetermined. The CDR3 runs to 12 residues. The V gene lost 0 bases and the J gene lost 10 bases, with 5 bases spanning the gap. CDR1 is SGHNT, CDR2 YYREEE, per germline (reference sequence).

This sequence joins TRBV5-1 and TRBJ1-2; TRBD1 aligns across 12 bases. The CDR3 covers 19 residues. Trimming removed 4 bases from V and 8 bases from J; junction bases left unmatched: 21. CDR1 SGHRS and CDR2 YFSETQ come from the germline V gene. CDR3: CASSPRGGDRGQPVRGYTF. CDR3 nucleotides: TGCGCCAGCAGCCCCCGAGGAGGGGACAGGGGGCAACCAGTCAGGGGCTACACCTTC.

J is TRBJ1-3 and V is TRBV7-4; the D is unclear. V was pared by 1 base and J by 2 bases, with 6 bases between. Germline V gene data show CDR1 as SGHVT and CDR2 as SQSDAQ. This CDR3 contains 14 residues. The CDR3 sequence is CASSLDTAGNTIYF. The CDR3 nucleotides are TGTGCCAGCAGCTTAGACACGGCTGGAAACACCATATATTTT.

The chain links TRBV6-5 to TRBJ1-5, with D maybe TRBD1 (6 bases). Deletions cut 9 bases from V and 2 bases from J, with 14 bases between. CDR3 size: 14 residues. Germline values: CDR1 MNHEY, CDR2 SVGAGI. The CDR3: CASDRWSGNQPQHF. In nucleotides, the CDR3 is TGTGCCAGTGACAGGTGGAGTGGCAATCAGCCCCAGCATTTT.

The rearrangement links TRBV18 to TRBJ2-3; D may correspond to TRBD1 or TRBD2 (6 bases each). The CDR3 runs to 15 residues. V gave up 7 bases and J gave up 1 base, with 15 bases separating them. Germline V lookup: CDR1 KGHSH, CDR2 LQKENI. CDR3 in amino acids: CASWSGGPGTDTQYF. CDR3 DNA: TGTGCCAGCTGGTCTGGGGGGCCTGGCACAGATACGCAGTATTTT.

This clone was picked up one time. This chain links TRBV5-4 with TRBJ2-2; possibly TRBD1 for D (5 bases). Trimming removed 9 bases at V and 0 bases at J, with 21 bases between. The CDR3 totals 17 residues. Germline loops: CDR1 SGHNT, CDR2 YYREEE (reference sequence). CDR3 protein: CATPSDPGRSNTGELFF. CDR3 coding DNA: TGTGCCACCCCCTCCGACCCAGGGCGTTCGAACACCGGGGAGCTGTTTTTT.

The chain recombines TRBV2 with TRBJ2-1, with a weak D call TRBD1 (6 bases). This CDR3 is 14 amino acids long. The germline V gene has CDR1 SNHLY and CDR2 FYNNEI. With 7 bases removed from V and 7 bases from J, the gap between germline ends came to 17 bases. CDR3 coding DNA: TGTGCCAGCAAGGGGGACGCTTCGCGTAATGAGCAGTTCTTC. Amino acid sequence: CASKGDASRNEQFF.

This clone was found once. The chain couples TRBV2 to TRBJ2-3; 10 positions match TRBD2. Germline CDR1 and CDR2: SNHLY and FYNNEI. The CDR3 is made up of 15 amino acids. V lost 7 bases to trimming and J lost 5 bases; unmatched junction nucleotides: 9. CDR3 nucleotides: TGTGCCAGCAATCTCGAGCGGGGGGGAGGAGATACGCAGTATTTT. Its translation is CASNLERGGGDTQYF.

The V call is TRBV10-3, the J call TRBJ1-1; no clear D. V shed 2 bases and J shed 1 base, with 14 bases lying between them. Looked up from germline, CDR1 is ENHRY and CDR2 is SYGVKD. The CDR3 contains 16 residues. CDR3 residues: CAISEPQGLRNTEAFF. Written as DNA, the CDR3 is TGTGCCATCAGTGAGCCCCAAGGATTAAGGAACACTGAAGCTTTCTTT.

The chain employs TRBV30 and TRBJ2-3; TRBD2 aligns across 7 bases. The length of the CDR3 is 14 residues. Trimming cost V 1 base and J 2 bases; bases outside gene matches: 3. CDR1 and CDR2 (germline): GTSNPN, SVGIG (reference sequence). The CDR3: CAWSDLAVTDTQYF. The CDR3 region has the DNA TGTGCCTGGAGTGACCTAGCGGTCACAGATACGCAGTATTTT.

The V and J genes are TRBV5-1 and TRBJ1-1; D is ambiguous. The CDR3 covers 16 residues. The ends were cut back, 0 bases at V and 1 base at J, with 13 bases in the middle. CDR1 and CDR2 from the germline V gene are SGHRS and YFSETQ. The CDR3 loop reads CASSLEYGGWNTEAFF. The CDR3 DNA reads as TGCGCCAGCAGCTTGGAATACGGTGGGTGGAACACTGAAGCTTTCTTT.

The genes are TRBV19 and TRBJ1-1; D call uncertain. Deletions cut 0 bases from V and 5 bases from J, with 4 bases between. Germline assignment: CDR1 LNHDA and CDR2 SQIVND (reference sequence). The CDR3 totals 12 residues. CDR3 DNA: TGTGCCAGTAGTATAGAGAGGACTGAAGCTTTCTTT. Protein product: CASSIERTEAFF. Complete variable domain (other parts from reference TRBV19 and TRBJ1-1): DGGITQSPKYLFRKEGQNVTLSCEQNLNHDAMYWYRQDPGQGLRLIYYSQIVNDFQKGDIAEGYSVSREKKESFPLTVTSAQKNPTAFYLCASSIERTEAFFGQGTRLTVV.

This sequence joins TRBV28 and TRBJ2-3, with TRBD1 identical over 9 bases. The V gene end was trimmed by 5 bases and the J gene end by 3 bases; junction bases not matched to a gene: 12. Germline CDR1 is MDHEN and CDR2 is SYDVKM. CDR3 length: 17 residues. CDR3 coding DNA: TGTGCCAGCAGTACTCATCCGGGACAGGGATCAACAGATACGCAGTATTTT. It encodes CASSTHPGQGSTDTQYF.

The chain combines TRBV6-2 or TRBV6-3 with TRBJ2-1, with 11 nucleotides matching TRBD2. V lost 2 bases and J lost 8; bases outside the gene matches: 14. The CDR3 totals 18 residues. The germline V gene encodes CDR1 MNHEY and CDR2 SVGEGT. The CDR3 nucleotides are TGTGCCAGCAGTTACCCCCAACTAGCGGGGGTTTTGGTGGATGAGCAGTTCTTC. Translated, it gives CASSYPQLAGVLVDEQFF.